These T cell receptor beta chains were read from a single sample in a study of blood T cell repertoires in COVID-19. Here immunoSEQ multiplex PCR was the method, and the copy in TCRdb shows in-frame clones only, minus some. The sample shows under 140,000 clones, 76% of them seen only once. Material: peripheral blood. The receptor set was obtained from a woman older than 75 with acute or convalescent COVID-19. CDR3s leave out the opening cysteine and the closing phenylalanine or tryptophan.

TRBV24-1 | 15 | ATSDLKGAGGYNEQF
TRBV19 | 11 | ASSLERGGEQY
TRBV3-1/TRBV3-2 | 13 | ASSQDLAGYNEQF
TRBV23-1 | 13 | ASSDRGRHPETQY
TRBV2 | 12 | ASSQARAPGELF
TRBV20-1 | 13 | SASHLAPRLGEQF
TRBV5-1 | 12 | ASSQGQVEDEQY
TRBV7-2 | 13 | ASSFDLAGGDTQY
TRBV28 | 8 | ASSSETQY
TRBV5-1 | 12 | ASSLVGGVDEQF
TRBV6-4 | 12 | ASSAGTGDEKLF
TRBV6-5 | 11 | ASSYRGLETQY
TRBV6-6 | 11 | ATGTDSNQPQH
TRBV7-2 | 13 | ASSDNSPPANEQF
TRBV9 | 14 | ASSPRQGSVVAEAF
TRBV7-3 | 12 | ASSRQGGSIEAF
TRBV4-1 | 14 | ASSQDPRDRGRGYT
TRBV6-5 | 10 | ASGTLDTEAF
TRBV5-5 | 12 | ASSLWGGEETQY
TRBV28 | 14 | ASSLGGIAGANVLT
TRBV6-5 | 12 | ASSPNRGGQPQH
TRBV6-2/TRBV6-3 | 11 | ASSLERGQPQH
TRBV4-2 | 15 | ASSQDYPGGRDYGYT
TRBV3-1/TRBV3-2 | 13 | ASSPREYSGNTIY
TRBV29-1 | 12 | SVRQRPPTDTQY
TRBV24-1 | 12 | ATSDPVAKNIQY
TRBV7-6 | 14 | ASSLGLAGPQGTQY
TRBV2 | 12 | ADTPAGGGETQY
TRBV18 | 12 | ASSPGTDYQPQH
TRBV4-1 | 14 | ASSQDMGANNSPLH
TRBV11-2 | 13 | ASSLIHDRGFEAF
TRBV28 | 13 | ASSLAGVGADTQY
TRBV3-1/TRBV3-2 | 16 | ASSQGGGQTLAKNIQY
TRBV21-1 | 16 | ASSKEKPESSGSYEQY
TRBV29-1 | 11 | SVEDRPLYGYT
TRBV3-1/TRBV3-2 | 10 | ASSSGGYEQY
TRBV20-1 | 14 | SARGLAGGDTDTQY
TRBV28 | 14 | ASRTTRASGLDTQY
TRBV29-1 | 11 | SVVAQMNTEAF
TRBV6-5 | 12 | ATKTSGNTDTQY
TRBV2 | 11 | ASSLTPASEAF
TRBV4-1 | 17 | ASSQDGGQGYPGANVLT
TRBV7-8 | 15 | ASSRVGEAVMNTEAF
TRBV6-2/TRBV6-3 | 14 | ASSSIRSGSYNEQF
TRBV28 | 11 | ASRGGRVGGYT
TRBV29-1 | 13 | SVEVRGVNTGELF
TRBV30 | 10 | ACLSSGNTIY
TRBV6-5 | 13 | ASRSTGGSGNTIY
TRBV6-5 | 11 | ASNRASYNEQF
TRBV3-1/TRBV3-2 | 13 | ASSHGTGVRETQY
TRBV28 | 10 | ASRQGNYGYT
TRBV7-3 | 12 | ASSPGQSTDTQY